Below are 3 T cell receptor beta chains sequenced from a single sample in a study of cytomegalovirus exposure and HLA in healthy donors. With 60 Vbeta and 13 Jbeta primers, the PCR was carried out. Produced via immunoSEQ multiplex PCR; TCRdb's table is partial and in-frame only. The data show around 150,000 clones, around three quarters seen once. Sequenced input: PBMCs. The receptors were gathered from a middle-aged man in good health and CMV-seropositive.

The gene calls are TRBV6-4 and TRBJ2-6, with a tentative D call TRBD1 (8 bases). The CDR3 consists of 17 residues. Germline V lookup: CDR1 MRHNA, CDR2 SNTAGT. V shed 3 bases and J shed 1 base, with 13 bases lying between them. CDR3 coding DNA: TGTGCCAGCAGTGAACAGGGGGGAGGGTCTGGGGCCAACGTCCTGACTTTC. This encodes CASSEQGGGSGANVLTF.

This chain joins TRBV7-9 and TRBJ2-7; D ambiguous. Trimming stripped 1 base from V and 6 bases from J, with 7 bases between. Germline values: CDR1 SEHNR, CDR2 FQNEAQ (reference sequence). The CDR3 sequence is 12 residues long. The CDR3 loop reads CASSLEPREQYF. As DNA, the CDR3 is TGTGCCAGCAGCTTAGAGCCTCGCGAGCAGTACTTC.

This chain joins TRBV7-2 and TRBJ2-2; 12 bases are shared with TRBD1. The V gene end was trimmed by 4 bases and the J gene end by 7 bases; junction bases not matched to a gene: 10. The germline gives CDR1 SGHTA, CDR2 FQGNSA. This CDR3 region has 17 residues. CDR3 bases: TGTGCCAGCAGCTGGCCCCCGGGACAGGGGGCGGACGGGGAGCTGTTTTTT. It encodes CASSWPPGQGADGELFF.